This entry lists 20 T cell receptor beta chains sequenced from one sample in a study of response to subunit inactivated influenza vaccine. Using its own MiXCR run on the RT-PCR reads, TCRdb lists one record per CDR3 protein. Seen here are more than 600,000 distinct CDR3 sequences, around 20% observed once, and the top ten hold roughly a tenth. Material: PBMCs from blood, obtained roughly 5 days after vaccination. All receptors come from a man aged 50 to 59 who received an inactivated influenza vaccine.

This clonotype turned up a few times. The chain has TRBV7-9 and TRBJ1-6, with TRBD1 matching 10 bases. The J segment lost 10 bases and the V segment lost 5 bases, leaving 8 bases of the junction unmatched. Per the germline V gene, CDR1 is SEHNR and CDR2 is FQNEAQ (reference sequence). CDR3 size: 15 residues. CDR3 amino acids: CASSLGTGDKSPLHF. The CDR3 nucleotides are TGTGCCAGCAGCCTCGGGACAGGGGACAAGTCACCCCTCCACTTT.

This clonotype occurred a few times. The CDR3 DNA is TGCGCCAGCAACACTTGGCCAGGGGCGGTCACTGAAGCTTTCTTT. It codes for CASNTWPGAVTEAFF. The rearrangement links TRBV5-1 to TRBJ1-1; D possibly corresponds to TRBD1 (6 bases). CDR3 size: 15 residues. Germline CDR1 and CDR2: SGHRS and YFSETQ. Between the trimmed V and J ends, which lost 6 bases and 4 bases, there was a span of 19 bases.

The chain recombines TRBV27 with TRBJ2-1; no firm D call. Deletions cut 1 base from V and 5 bases from J, with 9 bases between. CDR3 length: 14 amino acids. From germline, CDR1 is MNHEY and CDR2 SMNVEV (reference sequence). In DNA form, the CDR3 reads TGTGCCAGCAGTTTATTGAACAGTCACAATGAGCAGTTCTTC. Amino acid sequence: CASSLLNSHNEQFF.

This sequence joins TRBV4-3 and TRBJ2-6; 9 bases map to TRBD1. This CDR3 is built from 18 residues. CDR1 and CDR2 from the germline V gene are LGHNA and YSLEER. J gave up 4 bases and V 1 base, and 8 bases lay outside the gene matches. The CDR3 sequence is CASSQVSWDRVGANVLTF. CDR3 DNA: TGCGCCAGCAGCCAAGTTAGTTGGGACAGGGTCGGGGCCAACGTCCTGACTTTC.

The rearrangement links TRBV9 to TRBJ2-2, with 8 bases that match TRBD1. CDR1 is SGDLS and CDR2 is YYNGEE in the germline V gene. V dropped 6 bases and J dropped 7; count of bases not matched to a gene: 5. This CDR3 comprises 13 residues. CDR3 sequence: CASTGTGGGELFF. Here the CDR3 DNA reads TGTGCCAGCACCGGGACAGGTGGCGGGGAGCTGTTTTTT.

This clonotype was detected many times. This chain uses TRBV20-1 with TRBJ2-5, with TRBD1 as a possible D gene (5 bases). CDR1 and CDR2 (germline): DFQATT, SNEGSKA (reference sequence). The V and J ends lost 0 bases and 1 base respectively, with 12 bases between them. The CDR3 sequence is 15 residues long. CDR3 in DNA: TGCAGTGCTAGAGATACCGAGACAGTCCAAGAGACCCAGTACTTC. Protein product: CSARDTETVQETQYF.

The rearrangement uses TRBV12-3 or TRBV12-4 and TRBJ2-1, with 9 nucleotides matching TRBD2. The CDR3 has 14 amino acids. J was trimmed by 8 bases and V by 5 bases; bases with no gene match: 7. The CDR3 sequence: CASSIGTSFDEQFF. DNA for the CDR3: TGTGCCAGCAGTATCGGGACTAGCTTCGATGAGCAGTTCTTC.

This clonotype was detected ten times or more. The chain recombines TRBV7-2 with TRBJ2-7; D may be TRBD2 (7 bases). Trimming removed 1 base at V and 2 bases at J, with 15 bases between. The CDR3 loop spans 16 amino acids. CDR1 is SGHTA and CDR2 is FQGNSA in the germline V gene. The CDR3 sequence is CASSLGGGGLTYEQYF. The DNA of the CDR3 is TGTGCCAGCAGCTTAGGGGGCGGGGGCCTCACCTACGAGCAGTACTTC. Using reference TRBV7-2 and TRBJ2-7 for the parts outside the CDR3, the full variable domain is GAGVSQSPSNKVTEKGKDVELRCDPISGHTALYWYRQSLGQGLEFLIYFQGNSAPDKSGLPSDRFSAERTGGSVSTLTIQRTQQEDSAVYLCASSLGGGGLTYEQYFGPGTRLTVT.

The chain recombines TRBV7-2 with TRBJ1-1; D is perhaps TRBD1 (5 bases). The CDR3 spans 14 residues. Trimming removed 3 bases from V and 4 bases from J, with 12 bases in between. The germline V gene encodes CDR1 SGHTA and CDR2 FQGNSA. This CDR3 reads CASSFPNRITEAFF. For the CDR3, the DNA is TGTGCCAGCAGCTTCCCAAACAGGATCACTGAAGCTTTCTTT. The entire variable domain, with the rest obtained from reference TRBV7-2 and TRBJ1-1, is as follows: GAGVSQSPSNKVTEKGKDVELRCDPISGHTALYWYRQSLGQGLEFLIYFQGNSAPDKSGLPSDRFSAERTGGSVSTLTIQRTQQEDSAVYLCASSFPNRITEAFFGQGTRLTVV.

On this clonotype: A single base separates this from a much larger clone, so it may be a read error. J is TRBJ2-6 and V is TRBV28; D not resolved. CDR1 MDHEN and CDR2 SYDVKM come from the germline V gene. This CDR3 is built from 17 residues. Deletions cut 2 bases from V and 4 bases from J, with 15 bases between. CDR3 coding DNA: TGTGCCAGCAGTTTAGAGACCCTCTCATCCGGGGCCAACGTCCTGACTTTC. Its protein product is CASSLETLSSGANVLTF.

The J gene is TRBJ2-7, the V gene TRBV10-3; TRBD1 matches at 8 bases. V lost 7 bases to trimming and J lost 1 base; unmatched junction nucleotides: 6. The CDR3 contains 14 residues. In germline, CDR1 is ENHRY, CDR2 SYGVKD. DNA of the CDR3: TGTGCCATCATCGGGACAGGTTCTTCCTACGAGCAGTACTTC. It is translated as CAIIGTGSSYEQYF.

This clonotype was seen a few times. The V call is TRBV9, the J call TRBJ2-7; D tentatively reads TRBD1 or TRBD2 (5 bases each). Trimming took 3 bases from V and 0 from J, leaving 13 bases between them. The germline CDR1 and CDR2 sequences are SGDLS and YYNGEE. The CDR3 runs 15 residues. Written as DNA, the CDR3 is TGTGCCAGCAGCGCCGGGACGGCGAGCTCCTACGAGCAGTACTTC. Translating gives CASSAGTASSYEQYF.

This chain joins TRBV6-4 and TRBJ2-4; D is possibly TRBD1 or TRBD2 (7 bases each). The CDR3 contains 17 residues. Germline CDR1 is MRHNA and CDR2 is SNTAGT. V lost 6 bases, J lost 13 bases, and 31 bases lay in between. The DNA of the CDR3 is TGTGCCAGCAGAGGGGGCAGAACCTGGGATCTAGCGGAGAACCAGTACTTC. Protein product: CASRGGRTWDLAENQYF.

The table lists this clonotype with many counts. The rearrangement uses TRBV7-2 and TRBJ1-5; maybe TRBD1 (5 bases). The CDR3 loop spans 14 amino acids. Trimming cost V 6 bases and J 7 bases, with 16 bases left between them. Germline lookup yields CDR1 SGHTA and CDR2 FQGNSA. The CDR3 nucleotides read TGTGCCAGCAGATTTCAGGGAATTGGACAGCCCCAGCATTTT. Translated: CASRFQGIGQPQHF.

In regard to this clonotype: Given a much more abundant clone one base away, this may be a read error. V gene TRBV6-2 or TRBV6-3 combines with J gene TRBJ2-7; D is ambiguous. V shed 5 bases and J shed 2 bases, with 7 bases lying between them. Germline loops: CDR1 MNHEY, CDR2 SVGEGT. This CDR3 contains 12 residues. CDR3: CASSRRAYEQYF. CDR3 nucleotides: TGTGCCAGCAGTCGTCGGGCCTACGAGCAGTACTTC.

The V and J genes are TRBV15 and TRBJ2-1; D remains unclear. From germline, CDR1 is LNHNV and CDR2 YYDKDF (reference sequence). The length of the CDR3 is 14 residues. V was clipped by 7 bases and J by 3 bases, with 13 bases between them. CDR3 sequence reads: CATTGASFYNEQFF. The CDR3 DNA reads as TGTGCCACCACCGGAGCCTCTTTCTACAATGAGCAGTTCTTC.

The chain employs TRBV7-2 and TRBJ2-3, with D unresolved. In germline, CDR1 is SGHTA, CDR2 FQGNSA. CDR3 length: 11 residues. Trimming removed 3 bases from V and 8 bases from J, with 6 bases in between. CDR3: CASSFRGTQYF. The DNA for the CDR3 is TGTGCCAGCAGCTTCAGAGGTACGCAGTATTTT.

This clonotype was picked up a small number of times. The V and J genes are TRBV5-5 and TRBJ2-7; 7 bases fit TRBD2. J gave up 2 bases and V 1 base, and 9 bases lay outside the gene matches. The CDR3 runs to 16 residues. Germline assignment: CDR1 SGHKS and CDR2 YYEKEE (reference sequence). This chain's CDR3 is CASSLSTGGLAYEQYF. The CDR3 bases are TGTGCCAGCAGCTTGTCAACGGGGGGACTTGCCTACGAGCAGTACTTC.

This clonotype was detected many times. The chain links TRBV18 to TRBJ2-1; 13 nucleotides match TRBD2. Germline CDR1 KGHSH, CDR2 LQKENI. The V gene end was trimmed by 8 bases and the J gene end by 6 bases; junction bases not matched to a gene: 7. This CDR3 has 15 amino acids. DNA for the CDR3: TGTGCCAGCAGCCCACTAGCGGGAGGGGGCAATGAGCAGTTCTTC. Its translation is CASSPLAGGGNEQFF.

The V and J genes are TRBV28 and TRBJ2-3; the D gene is possibly TRBD2 (7 bases). The CDR3 loop spans 14 amino acids. Between the trimmed V and J ends, which lost 6 bases and 5 bases, there was a span of 15 bases. Germline assignment: CDR1 MDHEN and CDR2 SYDVKM. The CDR3 region has the DNA TGTGCCAGCAGGATGGGGGGGGCCTTAGATACGCAGTATTTT. Its protein is CASRMGGALDTQYF. Supplemented by reference TRBV28 and TRBJ2-3, the full variable domain reads DVKVTQSSRYLVKRTGEKVFLECVQDMDHENMFWYRQDPGLGLRLIYFSYDVKMKEKGDIPEGYSVSREKKERFSLILESASTNQTSMYLCASRMGGALDTQYFGPGTRLTVL.